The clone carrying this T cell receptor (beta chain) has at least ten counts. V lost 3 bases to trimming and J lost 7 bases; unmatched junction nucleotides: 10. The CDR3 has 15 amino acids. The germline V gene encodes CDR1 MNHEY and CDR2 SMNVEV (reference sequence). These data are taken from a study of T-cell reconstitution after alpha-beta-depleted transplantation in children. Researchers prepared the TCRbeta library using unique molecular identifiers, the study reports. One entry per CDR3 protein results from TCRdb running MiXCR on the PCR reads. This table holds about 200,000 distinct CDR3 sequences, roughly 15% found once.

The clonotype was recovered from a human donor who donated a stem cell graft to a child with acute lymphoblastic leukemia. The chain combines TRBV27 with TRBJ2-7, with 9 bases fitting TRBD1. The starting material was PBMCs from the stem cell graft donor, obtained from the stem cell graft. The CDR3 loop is CASSFRTGVLREQYF. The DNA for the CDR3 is TGTGCCAGCAGTTTTAGGACAGGGGTTTTGAGAGAGCAGTACTTC.